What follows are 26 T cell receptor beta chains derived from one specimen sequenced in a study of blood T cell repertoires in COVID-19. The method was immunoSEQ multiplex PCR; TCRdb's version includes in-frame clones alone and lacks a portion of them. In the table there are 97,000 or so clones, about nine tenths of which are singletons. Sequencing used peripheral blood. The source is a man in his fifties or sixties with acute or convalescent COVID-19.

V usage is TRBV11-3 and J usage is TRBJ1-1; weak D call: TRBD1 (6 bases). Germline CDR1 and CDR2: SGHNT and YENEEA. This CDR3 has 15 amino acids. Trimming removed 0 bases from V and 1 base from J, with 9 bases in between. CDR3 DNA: TGTGCCAGCAGCTTAGAGGGGGCTACGAACACTGAAGCTTTCTTT. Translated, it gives CASSLEGATNTEAFF.

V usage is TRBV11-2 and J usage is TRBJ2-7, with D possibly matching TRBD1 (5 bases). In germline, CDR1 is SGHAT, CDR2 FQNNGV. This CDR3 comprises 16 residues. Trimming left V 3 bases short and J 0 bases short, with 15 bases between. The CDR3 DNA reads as TGTGCCAGCAGCTTCCTAAAGGACAAAAGCTCCTACGAGCAGTACTTC. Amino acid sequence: CASSFLKDKSSYEQYF.

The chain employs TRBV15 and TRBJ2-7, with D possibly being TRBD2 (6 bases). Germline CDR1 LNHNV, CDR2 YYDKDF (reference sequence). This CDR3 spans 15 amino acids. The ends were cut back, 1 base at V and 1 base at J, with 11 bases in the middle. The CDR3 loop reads CATSRGRGESYEQYF. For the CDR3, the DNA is TGTGCCACCAGCAGAGGGAGGGGAGAGTCCTACGAGCAGTACTTC.

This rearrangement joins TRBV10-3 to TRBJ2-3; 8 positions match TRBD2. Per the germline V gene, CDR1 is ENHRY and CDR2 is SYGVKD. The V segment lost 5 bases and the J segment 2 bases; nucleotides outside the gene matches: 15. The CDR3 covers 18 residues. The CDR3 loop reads CAISRSGSRFTATDTQYF. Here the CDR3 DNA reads TGTGCCATCAGTAGGAGCGGGAGCCGATTCACGGCCACAGATACGCAGTATTTT.

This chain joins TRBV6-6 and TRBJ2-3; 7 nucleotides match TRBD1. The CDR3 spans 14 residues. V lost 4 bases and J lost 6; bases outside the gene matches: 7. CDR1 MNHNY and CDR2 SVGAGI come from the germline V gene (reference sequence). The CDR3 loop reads CASSFEGAWDTQYF. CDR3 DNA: TGTGCCAGCAGTTTCGAGGGGGCTTGGGATACGCAGTATTTT.

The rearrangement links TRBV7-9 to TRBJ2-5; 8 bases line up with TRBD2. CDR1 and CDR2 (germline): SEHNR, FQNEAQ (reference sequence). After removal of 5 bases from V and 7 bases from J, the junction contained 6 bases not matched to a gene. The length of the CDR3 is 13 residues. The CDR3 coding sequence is TGTGCCAGCAGCGCCGGACTAGCTGGGACCCAGTACTTC. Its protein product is CASSAGLAGTQYF.

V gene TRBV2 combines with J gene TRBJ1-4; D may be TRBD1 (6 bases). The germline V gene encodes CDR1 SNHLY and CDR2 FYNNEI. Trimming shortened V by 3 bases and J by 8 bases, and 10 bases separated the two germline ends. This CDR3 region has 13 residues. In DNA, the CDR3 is TGTGCCAGCAGTGATTTGAGGGGGGAAAAACTGTTTTTT. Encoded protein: CASSDLRGEKLFF. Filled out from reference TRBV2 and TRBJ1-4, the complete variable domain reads EPEVTQTPSHQVTQMGQEVILRCVPISNHLYFYWYRQILGQKVEFLVSFYNNEISEKSEIFDDQFSVERPDGSNFTLKIRSTKLEDSAMYFCASSDLRGEKLFFGSGTQLSVL.

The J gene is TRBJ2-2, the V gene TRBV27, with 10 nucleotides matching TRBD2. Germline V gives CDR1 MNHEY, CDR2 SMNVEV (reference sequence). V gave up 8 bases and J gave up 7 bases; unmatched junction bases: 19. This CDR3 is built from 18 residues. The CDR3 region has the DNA TGTGCCAGCGGAAACAGGGGTCTAGCGGGAGTTGGTGGCGGGGAGCTGTTTTTT. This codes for CASGNRGLAGVGGGELFF.

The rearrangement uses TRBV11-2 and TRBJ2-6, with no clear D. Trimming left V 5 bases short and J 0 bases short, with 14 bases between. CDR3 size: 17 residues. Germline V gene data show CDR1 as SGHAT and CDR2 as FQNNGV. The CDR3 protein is CASSPSMRVSGANVLTF. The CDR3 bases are TGTGCCAGCAGCCCTTCGATGAGAGTCTCTGGGGCCAACGTCCTGACTTTC. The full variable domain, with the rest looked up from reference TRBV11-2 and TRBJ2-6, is EAGVAQSPRYKIIEKRQSVAFWCNPISGHATLYWYQQILGQGPKLLIQFQNNGVVDDSQLPKDRFSAERLKGVDSTLKIQPAKLEDSAVYLCASSPSMRVSGANVLTFGAGSRLTVL.

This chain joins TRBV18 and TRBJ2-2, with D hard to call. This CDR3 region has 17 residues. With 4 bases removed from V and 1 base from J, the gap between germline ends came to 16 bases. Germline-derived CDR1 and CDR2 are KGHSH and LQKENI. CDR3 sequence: CASSLGSTSLNTGELFF. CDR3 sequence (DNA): TGTGCCAGCTCACTCGGATCGACTTCTTTGAACACCGGGGAGCTGTTTTTT.

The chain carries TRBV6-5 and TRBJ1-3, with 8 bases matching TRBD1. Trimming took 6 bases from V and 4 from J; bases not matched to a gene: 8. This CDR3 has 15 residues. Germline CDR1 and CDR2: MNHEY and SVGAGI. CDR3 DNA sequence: TGTGCCAGCAGCCGGACAGGGCCTTCGGGAAACACCATATATTTT. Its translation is CASSRTGPSGNTIYF.

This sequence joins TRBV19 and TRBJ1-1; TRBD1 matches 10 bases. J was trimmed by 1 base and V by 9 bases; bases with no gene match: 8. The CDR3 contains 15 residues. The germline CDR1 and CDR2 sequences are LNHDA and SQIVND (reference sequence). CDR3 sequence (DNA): TGTGCCAGCCGAGACAGGGGGCGATCGAACACTGAAGCTTTCTTT. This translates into CASRDRGRSNTEAFF.

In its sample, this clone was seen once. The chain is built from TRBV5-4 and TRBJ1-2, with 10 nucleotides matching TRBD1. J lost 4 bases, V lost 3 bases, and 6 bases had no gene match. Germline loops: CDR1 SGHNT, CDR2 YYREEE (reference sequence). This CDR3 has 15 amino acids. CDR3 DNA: TGTGCCAGCAGCTCCGGGACAGGGGTCACCTATGGCTACACCTTC. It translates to CASSSGTGVTYGYTF.

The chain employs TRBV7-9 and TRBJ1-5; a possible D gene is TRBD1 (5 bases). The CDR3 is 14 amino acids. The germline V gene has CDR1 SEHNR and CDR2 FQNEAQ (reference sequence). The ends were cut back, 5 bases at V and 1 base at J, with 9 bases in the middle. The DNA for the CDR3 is TGTGCCAGCAGCCAACCAGGGAGCAATCAGCCCCAGCATTTT. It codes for CASSQPGSNQPQHF.

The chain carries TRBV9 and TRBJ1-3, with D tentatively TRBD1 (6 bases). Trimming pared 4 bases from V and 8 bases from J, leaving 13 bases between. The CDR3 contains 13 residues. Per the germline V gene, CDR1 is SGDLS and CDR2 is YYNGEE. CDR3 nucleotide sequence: TGTGCCAGCAGCCCGACAGGTTCATACACCATATATTTT. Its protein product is CASSPTGSYTIYF.

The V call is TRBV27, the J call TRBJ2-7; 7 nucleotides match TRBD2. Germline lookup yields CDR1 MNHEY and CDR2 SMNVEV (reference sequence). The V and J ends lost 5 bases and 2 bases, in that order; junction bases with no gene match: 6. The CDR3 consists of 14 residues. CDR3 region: CASSGSGMTYEQYF. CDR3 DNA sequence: TGTGCCAGCAGTGGGAGCGGGATGACCTACGAGCAGTACTTC.

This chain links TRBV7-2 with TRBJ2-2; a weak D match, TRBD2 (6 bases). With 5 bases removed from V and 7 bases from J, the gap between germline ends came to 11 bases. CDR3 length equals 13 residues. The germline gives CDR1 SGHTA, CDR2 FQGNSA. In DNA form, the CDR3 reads TGTGCCAGCAGCCGAGGGACTCTCGGGGAGCTGTTTTTT. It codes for CASSRGTLGELFF.

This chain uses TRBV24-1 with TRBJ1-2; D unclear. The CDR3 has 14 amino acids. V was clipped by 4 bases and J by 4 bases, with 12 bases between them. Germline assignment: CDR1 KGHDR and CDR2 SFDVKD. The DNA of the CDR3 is TGTGCCACCAGTGAGGCCACAGCCAGCTATGGCTACACCTTC. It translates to CATSEATASYGYTF.

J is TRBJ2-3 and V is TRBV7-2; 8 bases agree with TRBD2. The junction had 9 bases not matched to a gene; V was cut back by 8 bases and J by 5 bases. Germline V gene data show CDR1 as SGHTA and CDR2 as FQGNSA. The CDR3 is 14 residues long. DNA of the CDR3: TGTGCCAGCCGACTAGCGCCAATCGGAGATACGCAGTATTTT. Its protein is CASRLAPIGDTQYF.

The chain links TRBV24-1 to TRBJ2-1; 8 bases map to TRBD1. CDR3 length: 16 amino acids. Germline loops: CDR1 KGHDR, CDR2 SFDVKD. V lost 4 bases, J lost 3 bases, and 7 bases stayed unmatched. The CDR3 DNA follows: TGTGCCACCAGTGAAACCCGGACAGGGTACTACAATGAGCAGTTCTTC. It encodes CATSETRTGYYNEQFF.

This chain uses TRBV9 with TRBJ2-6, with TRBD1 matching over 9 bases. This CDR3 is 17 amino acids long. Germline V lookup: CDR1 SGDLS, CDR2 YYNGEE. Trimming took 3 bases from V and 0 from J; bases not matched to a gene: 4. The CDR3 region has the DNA TGTGCCAGCAGCGGGGACAGGGAGTTCTCTGGGGCCAACGTCCTGACTTTC. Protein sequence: CASSGDREFSGANVLTF.

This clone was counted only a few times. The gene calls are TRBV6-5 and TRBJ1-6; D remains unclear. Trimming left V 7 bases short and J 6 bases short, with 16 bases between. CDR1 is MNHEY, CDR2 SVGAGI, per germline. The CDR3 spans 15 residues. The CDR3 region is CASTPISGSNSPLHF. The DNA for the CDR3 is TGTGCCAGCACTCCGATTTCGGGGAGTAATTCACCCCTCCACTTT.

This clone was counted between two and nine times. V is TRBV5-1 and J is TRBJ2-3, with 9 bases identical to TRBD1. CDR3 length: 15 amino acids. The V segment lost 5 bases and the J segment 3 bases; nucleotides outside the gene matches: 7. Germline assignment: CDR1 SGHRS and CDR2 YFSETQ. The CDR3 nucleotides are TGCGCCAGCAGTCCCCCGACAGGGGGGACAGATACGCAGTATTTT. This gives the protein CASSPPTGGTDTQYF.

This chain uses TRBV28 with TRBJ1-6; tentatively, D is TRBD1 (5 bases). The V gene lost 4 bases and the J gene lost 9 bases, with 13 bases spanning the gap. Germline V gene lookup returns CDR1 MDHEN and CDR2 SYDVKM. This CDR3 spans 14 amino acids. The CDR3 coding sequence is TGTGCCAGCAGTTCCAGGGAGGCGCCTTCACCCCTCCACTTT. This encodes CASSSREAPSPLHF.

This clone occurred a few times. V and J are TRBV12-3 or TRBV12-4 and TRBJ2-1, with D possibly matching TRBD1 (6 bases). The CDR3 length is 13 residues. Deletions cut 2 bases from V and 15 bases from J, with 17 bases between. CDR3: CASSLRGRPHLFF. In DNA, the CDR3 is TGTGCCAGCAGTTTAAGGGGGAGACCCCATCTGTTCTTC.

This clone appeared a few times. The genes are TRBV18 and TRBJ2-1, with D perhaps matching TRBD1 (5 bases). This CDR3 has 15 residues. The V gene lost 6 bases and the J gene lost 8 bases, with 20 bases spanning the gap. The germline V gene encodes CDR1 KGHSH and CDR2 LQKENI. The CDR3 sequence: CASSGGQGNYDEQFF. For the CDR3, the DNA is TGTGCCAGCTCCGGTGGGCAGGGCAATTACGATGAGCAGTTCTTC.